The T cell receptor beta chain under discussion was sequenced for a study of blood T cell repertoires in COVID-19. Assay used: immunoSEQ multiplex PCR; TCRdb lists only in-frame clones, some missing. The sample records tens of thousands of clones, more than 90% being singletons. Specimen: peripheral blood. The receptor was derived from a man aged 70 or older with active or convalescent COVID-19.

CDR3 residues: CASSRQWTQYF. The DNA for the CDR3 is TGTGCCAGCAGCCGTCAGTGGACCCAGTACTTC. The chain is built from TRBV7-6 and TRBJ2-5; D is unclear. The germline V and J ends were trimmed by 5 bases and 7 bases, with 8 bases remaining between them. CDR1 is SGHVS and CDR2 is FNYEAQ in the germline V gene. The CDR3 runs 11 residues.